This T cell receptor (beta chain) stems from a study of cytomegalovirus exposure and HLA in healthy donors. Study observations and caveats: Previously analyzed data showed that most TCR beta V segments were productive at a frequency of about 90% or about 30%.

On this clone: Its target is unknown.

Germline CDR1 and CDR2: GTSNPN and SVGIG (reference sequence). This CDR3 has 15 residues. After removal of 2 bases from V and 2 bases from J, the junction contained 3 bases not matched to a gene. PCR used 60 Vbeta primers and 13 Jbeta primers. Generated by immunoSEQ multiplex PCR, the TCRdb table keeps only in-frame clones and is missing some. The sample totals 29,000 or so clones. Sequencing input: PBMCs. This sequence joins TRBV30 and TRBJ2-1; 10 bases are shared with TRBD2. This clonotype originated in a man between 25 and 39 years old in good health and CMV-seronegative. The CDR3 loop is CAWSWSGGAYNEQFF. CDR3 DNA: TGTGCCTGGAGTTGGAGCGGGGGGGCCTACAATGAGCAGTTCTTC.